Presented here are 10 T cell receptor beta chains from one specimen sequenced in a study of blood T cell repertoires in COVID-19. Generated by immunoSEQ multiplex PCR, the TCRdb table keeps only in-frame clones and is missing some. The table lists about 150,000 clones, 75% to 85% of them singletons. Sequences were obtained from peripheral blood. All receptors come from a woman aged 45-60 years with acute or convalescent COVID-19.

The genes are TRBV7-2 and TRBJ2-5; 8 bases align to TRBD2. CDR1 and CDR2 (germline): SGHTA, FQGNSA. The CDR3 has 16 residues. The ends lost 1 base at V and 7 bases at J; junction bases unmatched: 11. The CDR3 region is CASSLVGGVVVGTQYF. As DNA, the CDR3 is TGTGCCAGCAGCTTAGTCGGGGGGGTGGTGGTTGGGACCCAGTACTTC.

V gene TRBV9 combines with J gene TRBJ1-6; 7 bases match TRBD1. Germline CDR1 reads SGDLS; CDR2 reads YYNGEE. This CDR3 contains 13 residues. J was trimmed by 10 bases and V by 4 bases; bases with no gene match: 5. The CDR3 DNA reads as TGTGCCAGCAGCTGGGACAGTGAATCACCCCTCCACTTT. It encodes CASSWDSESPLHF.

The chain uses TRBV6-5 and TRBJ1-1, with D perhaps matching TRBD1 (6 bases). Germline CDR1 reads MNHEY; CDR2 reads SVGAGI. The CDR3 contains 14 residues. The ends were cut back, 5 bases at V and 4 bases at J, with 14 bases in the middle. In DNA, the CDR3 is TGTGCCAGCAGTATAGAAGACAGGTTCACTGAAGCTTTCTTT. It translates to CASSIEDRFTEAFF.

To note about this clone: Other DNA sequences in this specimen translate into the identical CDR3. V gene TRBV7-2 combines with J gene TRBJ2-7; D gene ambiguous. Germline V gives CDR1 SGHTA, CDR2 FQGNSA. Trimming removed 5 bases at V and 0 bases at J, with 5 bases between. The CDR3 covers 12 residues. CDR3 nucleotides: TGTGCCAGCAGCCCCCGCTCCTACGAGCAGTACTTC. This gives the protein CASSPRSYEQYF.

The rearrangement joins TRBV9 to TRBJ1-4; the D gene is possibly TRBD1 (5 bases). Germline V gives CDR1 SGDLS, CDR2 YYNGEE. Trimming cost V 0 bases and J 6 bases, with 15 bases left between them. This CDR3 contains 16 residues. In DNA, the CDR3 is TGTGCCAGCAGCGTAGGTCGAGTCGGGGGGGATGAAAAACTGTTTTTT. It encodes CASSVGRVGGDEKLFF.

The gene calls are TRBV11-2 and TRBJ2-5; TRBD1 matches at 7 bases. The junction had 7 bases not matched to a gene; V was cut back by 4 bases and J by 5 bases. The CDR3 is 14 amino acids. CDR1 and CDR2 (germline): SGHAT, FQNNGV. CDR3 in amino acids: CASSWRQGGETQYF. As DNA, the CDR3 is TGTGCCAGCAGCTGGCGACAGGGCGGTGAGACCCAGTACTTC. The whole variable domain, remainder taken from reference TRBV11-2 and TRBJ2-5, is EAGVAQSPRYKIIEKRQSVAFWCNPISGHATLYWYQQILGQGPKLLIQFQNNGVVDDSQLPKDRFSAERLKGVDSTLKIQPAKLEDSAVYLCASSWRQGGETQYFGPGTRLLVL.

The V call is TRBV5-1, the J call TRBJ1-4; no clear D gene. V lost 4 bases to trimming and J lost 12 bases, with 16 bases between them. The germline gives CDR1 SGHRS, CDR2 YFSETQ. The CDR3 covers 13 residues. The CDR3 DNA reads TGCGCCAGCAGCCCAGGCCCCCTGCGGGAACTGTTTTTT. Its protein is CASSPGPLRELFF.

The chain recombines TRBV7-2 with TRBJ1-5; no reliable D call. The CDR3 is made up of 13 amino acids. The germline V gene has CDR1 SGHTA and CDR2 FQGNSA. V was pared by 4 bases and J by 8 bases, with 12 bases between. The DNA of the CDR3 is TGTGCCAGCAGCTATATAGACAAAGAGCCCCAGCATTTT. This codes for CASSYIDKEPQHF.

The chain is built from TRBV6-5 and TRBJ2-7, with 7 bases lining up with TRBD1. The CDR3 contains 14 residues. Germline V gene lookup returns CDR1 MNHEY and CDR2 SVGAGI. Losses at the gene ends were 6 bases for V and 0 bases for J; bases not matched to a gene: 5. The CDR3 bases are TGTGCCAGCAGCTCGGACAGGAGCTCCTACGAGCAGTACTTC. It translates to CASSSDRSSYEQYF.

This clone has just a few counts. This chain joins TRBV19 and TRBJ2-5, with TRBD2 matching over 11 bases. The V segment lost 6 bases and the J segment 5 bases; nucleotides outside the gene matches: 8. The CDR3 length is 15 residues. The germline CDR1 and CDR2 sequences are LNHDA and SQIVND (reference sequence). Here the CDR3 DNA reads TGTGCCAGTAGACCTATAGCGGGAGGGTCGGAGACCCAGTACTTC. Translated, it gives CASRPIAGGSETQYF.